This TCR beta chain was identified in a study of response to subunit inactivated influenza vaccine. TCRdb re-derived calls from the RT-PCR reads in MiXCR, one entry per CDR3 protein. Of about 180,000 distinct CDR3 sequences listed, about 9.3% are singletons. The CDR3 covers 12 residues. The germline V gene encodes CDR1 SGHTA and CDR2 FQGNSA. On this clonotype: A read error may account for a junction end that differs from germline.

This TCR was recovered from a man between 45 and 60 years old who received an inactivated influenza vaccine. The V and J genes are TRBV7-2 and TRBJ2-7; perhaps TRBD1 as D (5 bases). The input for sequencing was non-naive T cells sorted from PBMCs, taken on the day of vaccination. This chain's CDR3 is CARSFQGYEQYF. CDR3 in DNA: TGTGCCAGAAGCTTCCAGGGCTACGAGCAGTACTTC.